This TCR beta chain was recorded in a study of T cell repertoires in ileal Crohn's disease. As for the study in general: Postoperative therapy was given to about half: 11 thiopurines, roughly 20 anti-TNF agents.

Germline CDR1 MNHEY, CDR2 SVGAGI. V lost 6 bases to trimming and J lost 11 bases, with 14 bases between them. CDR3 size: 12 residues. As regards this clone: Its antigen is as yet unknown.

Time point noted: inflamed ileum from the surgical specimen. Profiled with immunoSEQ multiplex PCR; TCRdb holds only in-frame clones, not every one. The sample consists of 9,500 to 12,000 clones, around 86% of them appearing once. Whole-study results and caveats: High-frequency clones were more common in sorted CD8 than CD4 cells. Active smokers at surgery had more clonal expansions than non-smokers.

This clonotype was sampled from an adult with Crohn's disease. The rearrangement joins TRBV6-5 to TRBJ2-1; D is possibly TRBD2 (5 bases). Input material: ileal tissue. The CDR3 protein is CASSLDFRKQFF. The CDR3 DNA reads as TGTGCCAGCAGCCTGGACTTCCGAAAGCAGTTCTTC.